This T cell receptor beta chain was retrieved from a study of T-cell memory formation after mild COVID-19. With 5 bases clipped from V and 7 bases from J, the junction kept 11 bases outside the gene matches. Germline V gene sequence: CDR1 GTSNPN, CDR2 SVGIG (reference sequence). CDR3 length: 14 residues. TCRdb recomputed calls from the 5' RACE reads with MiXCR, one row per CDR3 protein. Here the sample spans a few hundred thousand distinct CDR3 sequences, about 20% being singletons. The clonotype was recovered from an adult woman who had mild COVID-19 (a few samples of this study predate the infection). Cell type and time point are not known. This chain uses TRBV30 with TRBJ1-2, with 9 bases lining up with TRBD1. Sequencing was carried out using PBMCs or a T cell subset sorted from them (not recorded which). In nucleotides, the CDR3 is TGTGCCTGGCCCCGCTCGGGACAGGGAGGTGGCTACACCTTC. This gives the protein CAWPRSGQGGGYTF. Filled out from reference TRBV30 and TRBJ1-2, the complete variable domain reads SQTIHQWPATLVQPVGSPLSLECTVEGTSNPNLYWYRQAAGRGLQLLFYSVGIGQISSEVPQNLSASRPQDRQFILSSKKLLLSDSGFYLCAWPRSGQGGGYTFGSGTRLTVV.